A single sample gave rise to the 23 T cell receptor beta chains below, sequenced in a study of regulatory T cells in long-lasting Graves disease. Described time point: persistent/refractory GD, antithyroid drugs over 5 years with positive TRAb. The TCR library was prepared using RNA isolated from PBMCs. Construction of TCR beta libraries relied on iRepertoire HTBI primers and on Arm-PCR targeting CDR3 regions. From the multiplex PCR reads, TCRdb called clonotypes with MiXCR, one entry per CDR3 protein. The profile covers around 510,000 distinct CDR3 sequences, with around 20% appearing a single time and 7.8% taken by the ten largest. Sequenced here: peripheral blood mononuclear cells (PBMCs), sampled when the disease was refractory, from a patient treated with antithyroid drugs. These TCRs come from a female donor with Graves disease.

This clonotype turned up a few times. The V call is TRBV7-2, the J call TRBJ2-7; D might be TRBD1 (5 bases). V lost 4 bases and J 3 bases, leaving 16 bases between the germline ends. CDR1 and CDR2 (germline): SGHTA, FQGNSA. CDR3 length: 15 amino acids. CDR3 bases: TGTGCCAGCAGCTATCCTCAGGGAACGGGCTACGAGCAGTACTTC. Translating it yields CASSYPQGTGYEQYF.

The gene calls are TRBV6-1 and TRBJ2-3, with TRBD2 matching over 15 bases. CDR3 length: 17 residues. V dropped 4 bases and J dropped 5; count of bases not matched to a gene: 7. The V gene's germline CDR1 is MNHNS and CDR2 SASEGT. CDR3 nucleotides: TGTGCCAGCAGTGCCGGACTAGCGGGAGGGCCGCAAGATACGCAGTATTTT. This encodes CASSAGLAGGPQDTQYF.

This clonotype was observed many times. This chain connects TRBV28 to TRBJ1-1; D not resolved. The CDR3 is made up of 13 amino acids. Germline CDR1 MDHEN, CDR2 SYDVKM. V lost 5 bases to trimming and J lost 1 base, with 8 bases between them. CDR3 protein: CASSRERNTEAFF. The CDR3 region has the DNA TGTGCCAGCAGTCGGGAACGGAACACTGAAGCTTTCTTT.

The chain combines TRBV7-9 with TRBJ2-2, with TRBD1 matching 10 bases. The CDR3 is 16 amino acids. Germline V CDR1 and CDR2: SEHNR, FQNEAQ (reference sequence). V gave up 5 bases and J gave up 3 bases; unmatched junction bases: 6. In nucleotides, the CDR3 is TGTGCCAGCAGCAATCGACAGGGGGCATACACCGGGGAGCTGTTTTTT. It is translated as CASSNRQGAYTGELFF. Together with reference TRBV7-9 and TRBJ2-2, the CDR3 gives the full variable domain: DTGVSQNPRHKITKRGQNVTFRCDPISEHNRLYWYRQTLGQGPEFLTYFQNEAQLEKSRLLSDRFSAERPKGSFSTLEIQRTEQGDSAMYLCASSNRQGAYTGELFFGEGSRLTVL.

This clonotype was counted between two and nine times. The chain uses TRBV7-2 and TRBJ1-3, with no clear D. The V end was cut by 6 bases, the J end by 2 bases, with 14 bases between. The CDR3 spans 15 residues. Germline assignment: CDR1 SGHTA and CDR2 FQGNSA. CDR3: CASSSQWLAGNTIYF. The CDR3 DNA is TGTGCCAGCAGTTCACAGTGGCTAGCTGGAAACACCATATATTTT.

This clonotype was counted only a few times. The chain's CDR3 is CASSLVRLSEQYF. CDR3 DNA: TGCGCCAGCAGCTTGGTCAGGTTATCCGAGCAGTACTTC. The chain is built from TRBV5-1 and TRBJ2-7; D not resolved. The germline V gene encodes CDR1 SGHRS and CDR2 YFSETQ. Between the trimmed V and J ends, which lost 0 bases and 6 bases, there was a span of 10 bases. This CDR3 contains 13 residues.

This clonotype came up many times. The chain has TRBV11-2 and TRBJ2-7; 10 nucleotides agree with TRBD1. Losses at the gene ends were 4 bases for V and 4 bases for J; bases not matched to a gene: 10. The CDR3 length is 16 residues. Germline CDR1 SGHAT, CDR2 FQNNGV. The CDR3 loop is CASSSLRQGALYEQYF. CDR3 in DNA: TGTGCCAGCAGCTCATTGCGACAGGGGGCTCTGTACGAGCAGTACTTC.

This clonotype was counted at least ten times. The V gene is TRBV6-1, the J gene TRBJ2-7; TRBD1 matches at 8 bases. J lost 3 bases, V lost 6 bases, and 7 bases had no gene match. Germline V lookup: CDR1 MNHNS, CDR2 SASEGT. This CDR3 is built from 14 residues. In nucleotides, the CDR3 is TGTGCCAGCAGGGACCGGGACAGGCACTACGAGCAGTACTTC. Protein sequence: CASRDRDRHYEQYF.

This clonotype has ten or more counts. The rearrangement links TRBV10-3 to TRBJ2-7; 9 bases agree with TRBD1. V lost 10 bases and J lost 6; bases outside the gene matches: 19. The CDR3 contains 16 residues. Per germline, CDR1 ENHRY and CDR2 SYGVKD. The CDR3 DNA reads as TGTGCCACCTCTCAGATGGGACAGGGTGAATTGGGCGAGCAGTACTTC. This gives the protein CATSQMGQGELGEQYF.

The table lists this clonotype with many counts. The rearrangement links TRBV7-3 to TRBJ1-2; D remains unclear. The V gene lost 5 bases and the J gene lost 4 bases, with 11 bases spanning the gap. From germline, CDR1 is SGHTA and CDR2 FQGTGA. The CDR3 runs to 13 residues. CDR3 region: CASSETAGYGYTF. The CDR3 DNA follows: TGTGCCAGCAGCGAAACAGCCGGCTATGGCTACACCTTC.

The sample holds many counts of this clonotype. V and J are TRBV28 and TRBJ1-1, with TRBD1 matching 8 bases. V was pared by 6 bases and J by 0 bases, with 6 bases of the junction left unmatched. CDR1 MDHEN and CDR2 SYDVKM come from the germline V gene. The CDR3 is 15 amino acids. CDR3 region: CASRLTGAMNTEAFF. The CDR3 nucleotides read TGTGCCAGCAGATTGACAGGGGCGATGAACACTGAAGCTTTCTTT. Full variable domain (outside the CDR3, taken from reference TRBV28 and TRBJ1-1): DVKVTQSSRYLVKRTGEKVFLECVQDMDHENMFWYRQDPGLGLRLIYFSYDVKMKEKGDIPEGYSVSREKKERFSLILESASTNQTSMYLCASRLTGAMNTEAFFGQGTRLTVV.

This clonotype was observed at least ten times. The gene calls are TRBV20-1 and TRBJ1-5, with D hard to call. CDR1 and CDR2 (germline): DFQATT, SNEGSKA (reference sequence). The CDR3 sequence is 12 residues long. Between the trimmed V and J ends, which lost 3 bases and 4 bases, there was a span of 7 bases. The DNA of the CDR3 is TGCAGTGCTAGGCAAGCAAATCAGCCCCAGCATTTT. Encoded protein: CSARQANQPQHF.

In its sample, this clonotype was seen many times. The chain employs TRBV12-3 or TRBV12-4 and TRBJ1-2; no clear D gene. This CDR3 contains 12 residues. V was shortened by 1 base and J by 13 bases, with 13 bases between the two germline ends. CDR3 bases: TGTGCCAGCAGTTTAGGAGGTGGGGTATTCACCTTC. Its protein is CASSLGGGVFTF.

This clonotype was observed at least ten times. The chain combines TRBV2 with TRBJ1-4, with D uncertain. There are 13 residues in the CDR3. Germline loops: CDR1 SNHLY, CDR2 FYNNEI. Trimming stripped 4 bases from V and 8 bases from J, with 11 bases between. CDR3 DNA sequence: TGTGCCAGCAGTGGCGGGTCTAGGGAAAAACTGTTTTTT. Amino acids: CASSGGSREKLFF.

This clonotype was recorded many times. V usage is TRBV6-5 and J usage is TRBJ1-2; TRBD1 aligns across 9 bases. This CDR3 has 17 residues. J gave up 4 bases and V 0 bases, and 9 bases lay outside the gene matches. Germline assignment: CDR1 MNHEY and CDR2 SVGAGI. The chain's CDR3 is CASSYSGQGEVGYGYTF. The CDR3 DNA follows: TGTGCCAGCAGTTACTCGGGACAGGGAGAGGTCGGCTATGGCTACACCTTC.

This clonotype turned up a few times. The chain combines TRBV30 with TRBJ1-1; D not certain. The CDR3 is 16 residues long. V shed 2 bases and J shed 0 bases, with 16 bases lying between them. Germline values: CDR1 GTSNPN, CDR2 SVGIG (reference sequence). Here the CDR3 reads CAWSRSRTALNTEAFF. The CDR3 bases are TGTGCCTGGAGTCGGTCGCGGACGGCCCTGAACACTGAAGCTTTCTTT.

Many counts were recorded for this clonotype. One base away lies a much larger clone, so this may be a sequencing read error. J is TRBJ1-2 and V is TRBV5-1; D may be TRBD1 (6 bases). The CDR3 is made up of 16 amino acids. Germline CDR1 is SGHRS and CDR2 is YFSETQ. The CDR3 nucleotides are TGCGCCAGCAACTTGGGGGGACAAGGGTCCATCTATGGCTACACCTTC. Amino acid sequence: CASNLGGQGSIYGYTF.

This clonotype was detected many times. CDR3 residues: CASRGSSGETQYF. The CDR3 DNA follows: TGTGCCAGCAGGGGGAGTTCGGGAGAGACCCAGTACTTC. The chain couples TRBV12-3 or TRBV12-4 to TRBJ2-5; weak D call: TRBD2 (5 bases). This CDR3 has 13 residues. Trimming pared 6 bases from V and 4 bases from J, leaving 12 bases between.

The genes are TRBV7-2 and TRBJ2-2; the match to TRBD1 covers 10 bases. Germline V gene lookup returns CDR1 SGHTA and CDR2 FQGNSA. There are 16 residues in the CDR3. V dropped 5 bases and J dropped 2; count of bases not matched to a gene: 5. The CDR3: CASSRGQGINTGELFF. CDR3 DNA: TGTGCCAGCAGCCGGGGACAGGGGATTAACACCGGGGAGCTGTTTTTT.

This clonotype showed up many times. CDR3 amino acids: CASRSGRDSYEQYF. As DNA, the CDR3 is TGTGCCAGCAGGTCTGGCAGGGATTCCTACGAGCAGTACTTC. J is TRBJ2-7 and V is TRBV6-1; D is perhaps TRBD1 (5 bases). In germline, CDR1 is MNHNS, CDR2 SASEGT. CDR3 length equals 14 residues. Trimming removed 6 bases at V and 1 base at J, with 13 bases between.

This clonotype was detected many times. The chain is built from TRBV3-1 and TRBJ1-2; 9 bases are shared with TRBD1. V was pared by 5 bases and J by 7 bases, with 20 bases of the junction left unmatched. This CDR3 has 18 amino acids. Germline CDR1 LGHDT, CDR2 YNNKEL (reference sequence). The CDR3 loop reads CASSAEWNMGTGTAGYTF. CDR3 DNA: TGTGCCAGCAGCGCAGAATGGAACATGGGGACAGGGACCGCTGGCTACACCTTC.

This clonotype was counted at least ten times. The V gene is TRBV6-1, the J gene TRBJ2-7; D gene uncertain. The ends were cut back, 10 bases at V and 6 bases at J, with 10 bases in the middle. This CDR3 has 10 residues. Per the germline V gene, CDR1 is MNHNS and CDR2 is SASEGT. The CDR3 here is CATGMTEQYF. DNA of the CDR3: TGTGCCACAGGTATGACCGAGCAGTACTTC.

Of note for this clonotype: A far larger clone lies a single base away; this is likely a read error. The chain employs TRBV6-9 and TRBJ1-1, with D unresolved. Trimming took off 3 bases at V and 1 base at J, with 6 bases between the two ends. The germline V gene has CDR1 MNHGY and CDR2 SVAAGI. The length of the CDR3 is 13 residues. The CDR3 nucleotides read TGTGCCAGCAGTTACTGGCAGAACACTGAAGCTTTCTTT. As protein: CASSYWQNTEAFF.